Listed here is a single T cell receptor beta chain. Its antigen is still unknown. The data belong to a study of Graves' ophthalmopathy and Graves' hyperthyroidism. Study-wide results and caveats: Appearing in blood as well were most expanded thyroid clonotypes above 0.001 frequency.

Looked up from germline, CDR1 is LNHDA and CDR2 is SQIVND (reference sequence). The V gene lost 10 bases and the J gene lost 4 bases, with 18 bases spanning the gap. This CDR3 spans 14 amino acids. Scientists amplified the TCR beta CDR3 regions from RNA transcripts. First-round RT-PCR used HTBI primers; second-round multiplex PCR followed. TCRdb passed the multiplex PCR reads through MiXCR, listing each CDR3 protein once. The sample records hundreds of thousands of distinct CDR3 sequences, 35% to 50% being singletons. The genes are TRBV19 and TRBJ2-3; unclear D gene. The source of this sequence is an adult man with Graves' ophthalmopathy. The source material was peripheral blood. Here the CDR3 DNA reads TGTGCCACCCGAGACACACTTGGAGCAGATACGCAGTATTTT. This codes for CATRDTLGADTQYF.